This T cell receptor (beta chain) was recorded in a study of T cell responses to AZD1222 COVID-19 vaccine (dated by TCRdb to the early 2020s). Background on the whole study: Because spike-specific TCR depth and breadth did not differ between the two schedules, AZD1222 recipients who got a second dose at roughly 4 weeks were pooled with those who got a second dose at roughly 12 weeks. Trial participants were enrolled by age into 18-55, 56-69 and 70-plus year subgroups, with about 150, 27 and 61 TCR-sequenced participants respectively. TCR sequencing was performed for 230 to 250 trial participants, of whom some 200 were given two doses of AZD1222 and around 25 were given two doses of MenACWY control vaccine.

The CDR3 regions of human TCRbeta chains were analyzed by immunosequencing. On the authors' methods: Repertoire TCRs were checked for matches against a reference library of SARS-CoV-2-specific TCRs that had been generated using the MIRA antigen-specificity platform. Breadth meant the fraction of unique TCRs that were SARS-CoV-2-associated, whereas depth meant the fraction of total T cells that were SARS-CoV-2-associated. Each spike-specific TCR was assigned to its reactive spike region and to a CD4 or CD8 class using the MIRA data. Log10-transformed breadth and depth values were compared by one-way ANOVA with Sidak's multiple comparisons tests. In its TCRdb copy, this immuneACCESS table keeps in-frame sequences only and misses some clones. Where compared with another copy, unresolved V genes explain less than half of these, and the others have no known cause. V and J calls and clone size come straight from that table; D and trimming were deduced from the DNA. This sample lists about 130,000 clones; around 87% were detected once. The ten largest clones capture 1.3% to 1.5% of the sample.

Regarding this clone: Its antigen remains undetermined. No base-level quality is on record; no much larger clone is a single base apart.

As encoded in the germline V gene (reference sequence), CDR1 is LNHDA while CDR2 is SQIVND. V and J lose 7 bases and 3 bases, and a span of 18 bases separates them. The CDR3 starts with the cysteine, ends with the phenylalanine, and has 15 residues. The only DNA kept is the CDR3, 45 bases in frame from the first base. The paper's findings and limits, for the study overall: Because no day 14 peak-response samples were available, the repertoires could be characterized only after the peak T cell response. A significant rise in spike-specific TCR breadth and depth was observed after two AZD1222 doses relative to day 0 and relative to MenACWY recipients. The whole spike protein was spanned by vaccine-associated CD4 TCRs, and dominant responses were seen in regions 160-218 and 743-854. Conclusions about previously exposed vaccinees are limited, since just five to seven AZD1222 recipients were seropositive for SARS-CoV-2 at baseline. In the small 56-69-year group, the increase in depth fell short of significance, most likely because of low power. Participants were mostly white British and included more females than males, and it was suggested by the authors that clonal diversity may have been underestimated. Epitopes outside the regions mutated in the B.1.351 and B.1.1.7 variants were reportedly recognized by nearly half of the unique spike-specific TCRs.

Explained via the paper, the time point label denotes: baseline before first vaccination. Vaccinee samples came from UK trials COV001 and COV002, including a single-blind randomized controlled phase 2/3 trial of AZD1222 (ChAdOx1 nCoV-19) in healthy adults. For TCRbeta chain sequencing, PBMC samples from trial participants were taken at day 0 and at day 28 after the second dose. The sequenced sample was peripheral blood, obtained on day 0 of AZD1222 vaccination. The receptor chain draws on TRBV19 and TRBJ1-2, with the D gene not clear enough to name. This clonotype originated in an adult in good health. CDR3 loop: CASKNSPMSYYGYTF. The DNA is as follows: TGTGCCAGTAAAAACAGTCCGATGTCTTACTATGGCTACACCTTC.